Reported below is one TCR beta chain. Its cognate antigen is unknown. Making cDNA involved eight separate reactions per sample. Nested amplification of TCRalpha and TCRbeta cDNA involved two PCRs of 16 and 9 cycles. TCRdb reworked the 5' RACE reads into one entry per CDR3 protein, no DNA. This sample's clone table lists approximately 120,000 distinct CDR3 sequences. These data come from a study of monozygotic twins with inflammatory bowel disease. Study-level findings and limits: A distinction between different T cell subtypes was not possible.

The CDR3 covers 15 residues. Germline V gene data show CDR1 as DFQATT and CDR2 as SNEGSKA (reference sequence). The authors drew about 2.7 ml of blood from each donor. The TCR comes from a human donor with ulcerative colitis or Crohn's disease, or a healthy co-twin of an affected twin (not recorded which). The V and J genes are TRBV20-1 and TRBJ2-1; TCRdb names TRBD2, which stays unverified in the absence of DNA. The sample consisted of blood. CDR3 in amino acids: CSAVGLAVNYNEQFF.